The rows below give T cell receptor beta chains drawn from one sample of a study of control samples from healthy donors and cancer patients. TCRdb's table, derived via immunoSEQ multiplex PCR, lists solely in-frame clones and lacks some. This table has about 130,000 clones, about 95% appearing once. Specimen: blood. The receptor set was obtained from a man aged 25 to 40 in good health. CDR3s include the opening cysteine and the closing phenylalanine or tryptophan. D genes are given only for firm matches. A row's size may be missing; if present it is once, few, many or a size class.

>TRBV5-1|TRBD1|NA|TRBJ2-3
CASSRQGATDTQYF
TGCGCCAGCAGTAGACAGGGGGCCACAGATACGCAGTATTTT
>TRBV15|NA|NA|TRBJ2-7
CATSEPRGPAYEQYF
TGTGCCACCAGCGAGCCCAGGGGCCCGGCGTACGAGCAGTACTTC
>TRBV5-4|NA|NA|TRBJ1-3
CASSRAGSGNTIYF
TGTGCCAGCAGCAGAGCAGGCTCTGGAAACACCATATATTTT
>TRBV12-3/TRBV12-4|NA|NA|TRBJ1-6
CASSLDSPLHF
TGTGCCAGCAGTTTGGACTCACCCCTCCACTTT
>TRBV28|NA|NA|TRBJ1-2
CGVYSNYGYTF
TGTGGGGTCTATTCTAACTATGGCTACACCTTC
>TRBV24-1|NA|NA|TRBJ1-2
CATSDLEGGDGYTF
TGTGCCACCAGTGATCTTGAAGGGGGGGATGGCTACACCTTC
>TRBV27|NA|once|TRBJ1-5
CASSPRGSNQPQHF
TGTGCCAGCAGCCCCCGGGGGAGCAATCAGCCCCAGCATTTT
>TRBV4-1|TRBD1|NA|TRBJ1-3
CASSRNRGPGNTIYF
TGCGCCAGCAGCCGCAACAGGGGGCCAGGAAACACCATATATTTT
>TRBV27|NA|NA|TRBJ2-7
CASTDYTPDPGTAWYEQYF
TGTGCCAGCACCGACTATACGCCAGACCCCGGGACGGCCTGGTACGAGCAGTACTTC
>TRBV12-5|TRBD1|once|TRBJ1-1
CASGLSQGGRTEAFF
TGTGCTAGTGGTTTGAGTCAGGGGGGGCGTACTGAAGCTTTCTTT
>TRBV6-2/TRBV6-3|TRBD2|NA|TRBJ2-1
CASSREGRNEQFF
TGTGCCAGCAGTCGGGAGGGTCGGAATGAGCAGTTCTTC
>TRBV6-4|NA|NA|TRBJ2-6
CASSDGNSGANVLTF
TGTGCCAGCAGTGACGGAAACTCTGGGGCCAACGTCCTGACTTTC
>TRBV10-3|NA|NA|TRBJ1-5
CAIPLTGLNQPQHF
TGTGCCATACCCCTCACCGGGTTAAATCAGCCCCAGCATTTT
>TRBV11-2|TRBD1|NA|TRBJ2-2
CASREPTGVNTGELFF
TGTGCCAGCAGAGAGCCGACAGGGGTAAACACCGGGGAGCTGTTTTTT
>TRBV5-4|NA|once|TRBJ1-4
CASTDNPGATNEKLFF
TGTGCCAGCACCGATAACCCAGGGGCCACTAATGAAAAACTGTTTTTT
>TRBV13|TRBD2|NA|TRBJ2-2
CASSPLGAGGPGTGELFF
TGTGCCAGCAGCCCTCTGGGAGCGGGGGGGCCGGGCACCGGGGAGCTGTTTTTT
>TRBV4-2|NA|NA|TRBJ1-5
CASSQEGYSNQPQHF
TGTGCCAGCAGCCAAGAGGGATATAGCAATCAGCCCCAGCATTTT
>TRBV19|NA|NA|TRBJ1-5
CASSIARWNQPQHF
TGTGCCAGTAGTATCGCCCGTTGGAATCAGCCCCAGCATTTT
>TRBV11-3|NA|NA|TRBJ2-7
CASSLGVAYEQYF
TGTGCCAGCAGCTTAGGAGTAGCTTACGAGCAGTACTTC
>TRBV5-5|NA|NA|TRBJ2-7
CASFGDSAYEQYF
TGTGCCAGCTTCGGGGACTCAGCCTACGAGCAGTACTTC
>TRBV10-1|TRBD1|NA|TRBJ2-7
CASSEGGIYEQYF
TGCGCCAGCTCGGAAGGGGGCATTTACGAGCAGTACTTC
>TRBV2|TRBD1|NA|TRBJ2-7
CASRGTGYNEQYF
TGTGCCAGCAGGGGGACAGGGTATAACGAGCAGTACTTC
>TRBV27|NA|NA|TRBJ2-7
CASSLSLPYEQYF
TGTGCCAGCAGTTTGTCACTGCCCTACGAGCAGTACTTC
>TRBV28|TRBD1|NA|TRBJ1-6
CASSLFRTGVSPLHF
TGTGCCAGCAGTTTATTTAGGACAGGGGTTTCACCCCTCCACTTT
>TRBV7-9|NA|NA|TRBJ1-4
CASSFGTTNEKLFF
TGTGCCAGCAGCTTTGGGACAACTAATGAAAAACTGTTTTTT
>TRBV27|TRBD1|NA|TRBJ2-3
CASSLGQGSSTDTQYF
TGTGCCAGCAGTTTAGGACAGGGATCCTCCACAGATACGCAGTATTTT
>TRBV18|NA|NA|TRBJ1-6
CASSPDGGLTNSPLHF
TGTGCCAGCTCACCAGATGGCGGACTTACAAATTCACCCCTCCACTTT
>TRBV3-1/TRBV3-2|TRBD1|NA|TRBJ1-4
CVSSQHSRQGLLYEKLFF
TGTGTCAGCAGCCAACACTCGCGACAGGGGTTGTTGTATGAAAAACTGTTTTTT
>TRBV4-3|NA|NA|TRBJ1-4
CASSQDGRGGRSEKLFF
TGCGCCAGCAGCCAAGATGGACGTGGGGGGAGGAGTGAAAAACTGTTTTTT
>TRBV27|NA|NA|TRBJ1-5
CASSFEGGINQPQHF
TGTGCCAGCAGTTTCGAGGGGGGAATAAATCAGCCCCAGCATTTT
>TRBV10-3|NA|NA|TRBJ1-3
CAISESNGASGNTIYF
TGTGCCATCAGTGAGTCGAACGGAGCCTCTGGAAACACCATATATTTT
>TRBV5-1|NA|NA|TRBJ1-1
CASSITGHTNTEAFF
TGCGCCAGCAGCATAACGGGACATACGAACACTGAAGCTTTCTTT